The entry below describes one TCR beta chain. What antigen it recognizes has not been identified. No base quality values were provided; no much bigger clone lies one nucleotide off. This entry is derived from a study of cytomegalovirus exposure and HLA in healthy donors (dated by TCRdb to between 2016 and 2019). For context, the study as a whole: The roughly 650 repertoires of the first cohort and the 95 to 150 validation repertoires were produced on the same platform, according to a later analysis. In addition to the first cohort of around 670 subjects, a separate validation cohort of approximately 130 different subjects was used. The study combined high-throughput TCR immunosequencing, statistical association of individual TCRs with disease status, and machine learning to predict cytomegalovirus infection status. The aim of the study was to test whether cataloging public T cell receptors could identify signatures of past pathogen exposure.

Beyond this particular receptor, the publication reports: A total of roughly 160 TCR beta chains were listed by the study as associated with cytomegalovirus. A later analysis had no HLA typing for the validation cohort, so co-occurrence there was scored across all 120 or so repertoires. In both the original and validation cohorts, the classifier was reported to diagnose cytomegalovirus status with high specificity and sensitivity. Most TCR sequences were observed very rarely across donors, whereas some public TCRs were present in many individuals. In a later analysis, TCRs clustered in the first cohort were found to also tend to co-occur in the 120 or so validation repertoires, with about 93% of cluster scores above 0. In vitro tests confirmed that three of the cytomegalovirus-associated TCR beta chains recognize cytomegalovirus antigens. According to the authors, the approach could potentially be generalized to other disease states and immunological phenotypes.

The CDR3 holds 16 amino acids from the cysteine to the phenylalanine. Here the CDR3 DNA is all that survives: 48 bases in frame from base 1. Based on the germline V gene (reference sequence), the CDR1 and CDR2 sequences are SGHNT and YYREEE. V ends up 4 bases short and J 6 bases short, with an unmatched junction base count of 12. Donors formed part of the validation cohort, which comprised some 120 subjects and was distinct from the first cohort of roughly 600 subjects. The library was built by means of the immunoSEQ multiplex PCR assay. The authors' analysis ran thus. To diagnose cytomegalovirus status from the catalog of TCR beta chain sequences, a statistical classification framework was built. The table comes from immuneACCESS by way of TCRdb, which keeps in-frame sequences with V and J called. Part of the clones is missing from these tables; in studies checked, under half for an unresolved V gene and the rest for unknown reasons. The V and J calls and clone size come from that table; D and trimming were worked out from the DNA. The sample contains around 190,000 clones, approximately 85% of them found a single time. Almost 1.5% of the sample is held by the ten biggest clonotypes.

The sequenced sample was PBMCs. The rearranged chain carries TRBV5-4 and TRBJ2-1; 8 bases in the junction line up with TRBD2. This receptor was identified in a woman in her late teens or twenties in good health and CMV-seronegative. The CDR3 loop reads CASSPGLAGVRNEQFF. The sequenced DNA is TGTGCCAGCAGCCCCGGACTAGCCGGAGTCCGCAATGAGCAGTTCTTC.